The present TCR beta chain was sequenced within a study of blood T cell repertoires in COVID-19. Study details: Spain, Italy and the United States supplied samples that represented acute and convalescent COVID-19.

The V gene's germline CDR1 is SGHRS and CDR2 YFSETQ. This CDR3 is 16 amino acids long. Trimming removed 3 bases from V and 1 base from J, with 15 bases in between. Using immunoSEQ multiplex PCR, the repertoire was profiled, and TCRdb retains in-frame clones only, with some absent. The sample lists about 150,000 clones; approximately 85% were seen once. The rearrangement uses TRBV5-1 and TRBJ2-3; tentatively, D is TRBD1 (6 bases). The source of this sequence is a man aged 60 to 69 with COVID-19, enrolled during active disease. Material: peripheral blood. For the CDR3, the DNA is TGCGCCAGCAGCTCAACAGGGTTTTCGGGCACAGATACGCAGTATTTT. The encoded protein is CASSSTGFSGTDTQYF.